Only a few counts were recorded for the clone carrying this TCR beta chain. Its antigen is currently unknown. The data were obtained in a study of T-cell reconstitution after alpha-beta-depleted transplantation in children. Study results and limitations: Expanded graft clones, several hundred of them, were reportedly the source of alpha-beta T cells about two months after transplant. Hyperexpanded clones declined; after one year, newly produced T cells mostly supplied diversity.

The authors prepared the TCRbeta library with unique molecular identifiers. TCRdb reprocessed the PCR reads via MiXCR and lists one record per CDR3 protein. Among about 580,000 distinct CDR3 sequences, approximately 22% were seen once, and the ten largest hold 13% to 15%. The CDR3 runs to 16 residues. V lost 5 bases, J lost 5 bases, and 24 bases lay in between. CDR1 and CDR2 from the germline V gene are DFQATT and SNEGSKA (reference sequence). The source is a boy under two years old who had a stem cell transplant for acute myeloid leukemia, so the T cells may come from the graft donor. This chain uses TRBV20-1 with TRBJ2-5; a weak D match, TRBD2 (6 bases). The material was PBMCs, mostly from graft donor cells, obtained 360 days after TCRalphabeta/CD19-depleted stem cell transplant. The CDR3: CSASPGGSGAAETQYF. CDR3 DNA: TGCAGTGCTTCCCCCGGGGGTAGCGGTGCGGCCGAGACCCAGTACTTC.